These 30 T cell receptor beta chains were sequenced from one sample in a study of cytomegalovirus exposure and HLA in healthy donors. Amplification used 60 Vbeta primers and 13 Jbeta primers. Only in-frame clones appear in the TCRdb table, and some are missing; sequencing was by immunoSEQ multiplex PCR. The sample records under 200,000 clones, around 79% being singletons. The sequencing sample was made of PBMCs. The receptors stem from a woman aged 35 to 49 in good health and CMV-seronegative.

The chain uses TRBV28 and TRBJ1-2; 8 bases are shared with TRBD1. The CDR3 is made up of 14 amino acids. The germline CDR1 and CDR2 sequences are MDHEN and SYDVKM. V was clipped by 4 bases and J by 8 bases; unmatched bases: 9. CDR3 protein: CASSSNRGLRGYTF. The CDR3 region has the DNA TGTGCCAGCAGTTCTAACAGGGGGTTGAGAGGCTACACCTTC.

The chain couples TRBV6-1 to TRBJ1-3, with TRBD1 as a possible D gene (6 bases). The CDR3 totals 15 residues. Trimming stripped 3 bases from V and 1 base from J, with 10 bases between. Germline lookup yields CDR1 MNHNS and CDR2 SASEGT. CDR3: CASSEHRVSGNTIYF. Written as DNA, the CDR3 is TGTGCCAGCAGTGAGCACAGGGTGTCTGGAAACACCATATATTTT.

The chain employs TRBV19 and TRBJ1-2; D call uncertain. Trimming took 1 base from V and 2 from J, leaving 8 bases between them. The CDR3 covers 14 residues. Germline-derived CDR1 and CDR2 are LNHDA and SQIVND (reference sequence). CDR3: CASSIGLINYGYTF. DNA for the CDR3: TGTGCCAGTAGTATAGGACTTATAAACTATGGCTACACCTTC.

The chain links TRBV27 to TRBJ2-4; TRBD2 matches 8 bases. CDR1 and CDR2 (germline): MNHEY, SMNVEV (reference sequence). The CDR3 spans 14 residues. V trimming: 6 bases; J trimming: 10 bases; junction bases outside the gene matches: 11. CDR3 nucleotides: TGTGCCAGCAGCCCCCGGGGGGGCAGGCCAATTCAGTACTTC. Its protein product is CASSPRGGRPIQYF.

This chain uses TRBV9 with TRBJ2-3; 8 positions agree with TRBD2. The germline gives CDR1 SGDLS, CDR2 YYNGEE. This CDR3 contains 15 residues. Trimming at V came to 3 bases and at J to 2 bases, leaving 5 bases not matched to a gene. The CDR3 reads CASSDSGIYTDTQYF. As DNA, the CDR3 is TGTGCCAGCAGCGATAGCGGGATATACACAGATACGCAGTATTTT.

This clone was counted only a few times. The gene calls are TRBV2 and TRBJ2-7; TRBD2 matches 7 bases. The CDR3 is made up of 13 amino acids. V shed 7 bases, J shed 2 bases, and the junction held 5 bases outside the gene matches. Germline V lookup: CDR1 SNHLY, CDR2 FYNNEI. CDR3 sequence reads: CASMTGRAYEQYF. The CDR3 DNA follows: TGTGCCAGCATGACGGGGAGGGCCTACGAGCAGTACTTC.

The chain carries TRBV30 and TRBJ1-2; TRBD1 is a possible D gene (5 bases). The CDR3 is 13 amino acids. Germline loops: CDR1 GTSNPN, CDR2 SVGIG (reference sequence). V lost 4 bases, J lost 5 bases, and 14 bases lay in between. DNA of the CDR3: TGTGCCTGGAATCAGGGATTAGGGTATGGCTACACCTTC. It codes for CAWNQGLGYGYTF.

The chain has TRBV14 and TRBJ2-6; 14 bases match TRBD2. Germline CDR1 SGHDN, CDR2 FVKESK. J was trimmed by 4 bases and V by 4 bases; bases with no gene match: 18. There are 22 residues in the CDR3. The CDR3 loop reads CASSLSFFPRLAGGSGANVLTF. The DNA for the CDR3 is TGTGCCAGCAGCCTCTCGTTTTTTCCCCGACTAGCGGGAGGGTCGGGGGCCAACGTCCTGACTTTC. Variable domain in full (rest from reference TRBV14 and TRBJ2-6): EAGVTQFPSHSVIEKGQTVTLRCDPISGHDNLYWYRRVMGKEIKFLLHFVKESKQDESGMPNNRFLAERTGGTYSTLKVQPAELEDSGVYFCASSLSFFPRLAGGSGANVLTFGAGSRLTVL.

The chain employs TRBV11-3 and TRBJ2-3; 11 nucleotides agree with TRBD2. Germline V gene lookup returns CDR1 SGHNT and CDR2 YENEEA. CDR3 length equals 16 residues. V trimming: 1 base; J trimming: 2 bases; junction bases outside the gene matches: 2. The CDR3 sequence is CASSLGLAGYTDTQYF. The CDR3 DNA reads as TGTGCCAGCAGCTTAGGACTAGCGGGATACACAGATACGCAGTATTTT.

V is TRBV27 and J is TRBJ2-6, with D possibly being TRBD1 (5 bases). This CDR3 comprises 19 residues. V lost 5 bases and J 0 bases, leaving 20 bases between the germline ends. The germline gives CDR1 MNHEY, CDR2 SMNVEV (reference sequence). CDR3 DNA sequence: TGTGCCAGCAGTACCCAACAGGTTCGGGTCTCCTCTGGGGCCAACGTCCTGACTTTC. Its protein product is CASSTQQVRVSSGANVLTF.

This CDR3 is CATRWGTGGEETQYF. CDR3 bases: TGTGCCACACGGTGGGGGACAGGGGGGGAAGAGACCCAGTACTTC. The chain has TRBV6-1 and TRBJ2-5; TRBD1 agrees at 11 bases. The germline gives CDR1 MNHNS, CDR2 SASEGT. The trim removed 10 bases at V and 3 bases at J, leaving 10 bases unmatched. CDR3 size: 15 residues.

V gene TRBV28 combines with J gene TRBJ2-3; tentative D call: TRBD2 (5 bases). V lost 8 bases to trimming and J lost 6 bases, with 9 bases between them. Germline V gene data show CDR1 as MDHEN and CDR2 as SYDVKM. This CDR3 region has 11 residues. The CDR3 spells CASWETDTQYF. The CDR3 DNA is TGTGCCAGCTGGGAGACGGATACGCAGTATTTT.

V gene TRBV30 combines with J gene TRBJ1-5; TRBD1 matches at 9 bases. Per germline, CDR1 GTSNPN and CDR2 SVGIG (reference sequence). The CDR3 covers 15 residues. The junction had 4 bases not matched to a gene; V was cut back by 1 base and J by 3 bases. The CDR3 DNA follows: TGTGCCTGGAGTGCGGGACAGGGTTACAATCAGCCCCAGCATTTT. The encoded protein is CAWSAGQGYNQPQHF.

V is TRBV5-1 and J is TRBJ2-3; 10 bases are shared with TRBD1. Germline lookup yields CDR1 SGHRS and CDR2 YFSETQ. The CDR3 extends over 16 amino acids. The V and J ends lost 0 bases and 2 bases, in that order; junction bases with no gene match: 3. CDR3 amino acids: CASSLAGQGFTDTQYF. The CDR3 coding sequence is TGCGCCAGCAGCTTGGCGGGACAGGGGTTCACAGATACGCAGTATTTT.

This chain links TRBV12-5 with TRBJ2-3; tentative D call: TRBD1 (6 bases). CDR3 size: 14 residues. CDR1 and CDR2 (germline): LGHNT, FRNRAP. Trimming shortened V by 1 base and J by 1 base, and 6 bases separated the two germline ends. The CDR3 DNA sequence: TGTGCTAGTGGTTTGGGACAGGGCACAGATACGCAGTATTTT. It yields the protein CASGLGQGTDTQYF.

V usage is TRBV2 and J usage is TRBJ2-1, with 9 bases fitting TRBD1. Germline loops: CDR1 SNHLY, CDR2 FYNNEI. This CDR3 has 15 residues. Losses at the gene ends were 6 bases for V and 7 bases for J; bases not matched to a gene: 10. The CDR3 loop is CASRAGTGNLNEQFF. As DNA, the CDR3 is TGTGCCAGCAGGGCCGGGACAGGGAATCTAAATGAGCAGTTCTTC.

This chain links TRBV28 with TRBJ2-1; D possibly corresponds to TRBD2 (6 bases). Germline loops: CDR1 MDHEN, CDR2 SYDVKM. The CDR3 sequence is 16 residues long. V shed 8 bases and J shed 6 bases, with 23 bases lying between them. DNA for the CDR3: TGTGCCAGCCTTGGATCTGGCGGGACGGCTCCCAATGAGCAGTTCTTC. Encoded protein: CASLGSGGTAPNEQFF.

The V gene is TRBV29-1, the J gene TRBJ1-3; D is uncertain. The germline V gene encodes CDR1 SQVTM and CDR2 ANQGSEA. The CDR3 loop spans 12 amino acids. The ends were cut back, 6 bases at V and 4 bases at J, with 10 bases in the middle. Written as DNA, the CDR3 is TGCAGCGTAGGACTTTCAGGAAACACCATATATTTT. This gives the protein CSVGLSGNTIYF.

This chain links TRBV30 with TRBJ1-1; 7 bases fit TRBD1. The CDR3 spans 13 residues. V lost 4 bases to trimming and J lost 1 base; unmatched junction nucleotides: 3. Germline-derived CDR1 and CDR2 are GTSNPN and SVGIG (reference sequence). The CDR3 DNA is TGTGCCTGGACGGGACAGCAGAACACTGAAGCTTTCTTT. Translation gives CAWTGQQNTEAFF.

This clone has a single count. This chain joins TRBV7-9 and TRBJ2-3; 12 bases agree with TRBD1. Germline CDR1 is SEHNR and CDR2 is FQNEAQ (reference sequence). This CDR3 is built from 16 residues. The trim removed 6 bases at V and 1 base at J, leaving 5 bases unmatched. CDR3 bases: TGTGCCAGCAGTTCCGGGACAGGGGGCGGCACAGATACGCAGTATTTT. Protein sequence: CASSSGTGGGTDTQYF.

The chain has TRBV27 and TRBJ2-3; 9 bases fit TRBD2. The CDR3 consists of 16 residues. After removal of 4 bases from V and 4 bases from J, the junction contained 9 bases not matched to a gene. Germline V gene data show CDR1 as MNHEY and CDR2 as SMNVEV (reference sequence). Here the CDR3 reads CASSWDSGGLADTQYF. CDR3 DNA sequence: TGTGCCAGCAGTTGGGATAGCGGGGGATTGGCAGATACGCAGTATTTT.

V gene TRBV9 combines with J gene TRBJ1-1; D not resolved. CDR1 is SGDLS and CDR2 is YYNGEE in the germline V gene. The CDR3 has 13 residues. V was clipped by 0 bases and J by 4 bases, with 7 bases between them. The CDR3 region has the DNA TGTGCCAGCAGCGTAGAGGAGGGCACTGAAGCTTTCTTT. Translated, it gives CASSVEEGTEAFF. The full variable domain, with the rest looked up from reference TRBV9 and TRBJ1-1, is DSGVTQTPKHLITATGQRVTLRCSPRSGDLSVYWYQQSLDQGLQFLIQYYNGEERAKGNILERFSAQQFPDLHSELNLSSLELGDSALYFCASSVEEGTEAFFGQGTRLTVV.

J is TRBJ2-5 and V is TRBV10-3, with TRBD1 matching over 10 bases. Per the germline V gene, CDR1 is ENHRY and CDR2 is SYGVKD. The CDR3 loop spans 16 amino acids. V dropped 3 bases and J dropped 2; count of bases not matched to a gene: 6. This CDR3 reads CAISDRDRGGQETQYF. The CDR3 nucleotides read TGTGCCATCAGTGACCGGGACAGGGGCGGACAAGAGACCCAGTACTTC.

The V and J genes are TRBV5-4 and TRBJ2-7; 7 bases agree with TRBD2. The CDR3 length is 16 residues. Germline values: CDR1 SGHNT, CDR2 YYREEE (reference sequence). After removal of 4 bases from V and 7 bases from J, the junction contained 17 bases not matched to a gene. CDR3 bases: TGTGCCAGCAGCCCCCATCTGGACGTGGGGGGAGGGGAGCAGTACTTC. This codes for CASSPHLDVGGGEQYF.

The rearrangement uses TRBV19 and TRBJ2-7, with 8 bases lining up with TRBD1. The CDR3 runs 14 residues. In germline, CDR1 is LNHDA, CDR2 SQIVND (reference sequence). J lost 3 bases, V lost 4 bases, and 5 bases had no gene match. The CDR3 is CASSTGQGHYEQYF. CDR3 nucleotide sequence: TGTGCCAGTAGTACCGGACAGGGCCACTACGAGCAGTACTTC. The full variable domain, completed using reference TRBV19 and TRBJ2-7, is DGGITQSPKYLFRKEGQNVTLSCEQNLNHDAMYWYRQDPGQGLRLIYYSQIVNDFQKGDIAEGYSVSREKKESFPLTVTSAQKNPTAFYLCASSTGQGHYEQYFGPGTRLTVT.

The V call is TRBV12-5, the J call TRBJ1-1; 9 bases map to TRBD1. This CDR3 has 13 residues. Germline V gene sequence: CDR1 LGHNT, CDR2 FRNRAP. The J segment lost 10 bases and the V segment lost 5 bases, leaving 8 bases of the junction unmatched. The CDR3 loop reads CASGPYRGRGAFF. As DNA, the CDR3 is TGTGCTAGTGGTCCCTACAGGGGGCGCGGAGCTTTCTTT.

V gene TRBV6-1 combines with J gene TRBJ2-7; the match to TRBD2 covers 14 bases. Germline lookup yields CDR1 MNHNS and CDR2 SASEGT. The CDR3 is 14 residues long. J lost 5 bases, V lost 6 bases, and 3 bases had no gene match. CDR3 sequence: CASSGLAGGHEQYF. CDR3 nucleotides: TGTGCCAGCAGCGGACTAGCGGGGGGACACGAGCAGTACTTC.

This chain uses TRBV5-1 with TRBJ2-5; 7 bases align to TRBD2. Unmatched junction bases numbered 4, after V lost 0 bases and J lost 5 bases. The CDR3 runs to 14 residues. The germline V gene has CDR1 SGHRS and CDR2 YFSETQ. The CDR3 sequence: CASSLAPGGETQYF. The CDR3 nucleotides are TGCGCCAGCAGCTTGGCCCCCGGGGGGGAGACCCAGTACTTC.

This clone was seen once. The genes are TRBV11-2 and TRBJ1-1; perhaps TRBD1 as D (6 bases). V lost 7 bases to trimming and J lost 1 base, with 16 bases between them. The CDR3 has 15 residues. Germline CDR1 reads SGHAT; CDR2 reads FQNNGV. The CDR3 DNA reads TGTGCCAGCAACTGGGGGGGGCAAGGGAACACTGAAGCTTTCTTT. It translates to CASNWGGQGNTEAFF. The full variable domain, in which reference TRBV11-2 and TRBJ1-1 provide the parts outside the CDR3, is EAGVAQSPRYKIIEKRQSVAFWCNPISGHATLYWYQQILGQGPKLLIQFQNNGVVDDSQLPKDRFSAERLKGVDSTLKIQPAKLEDSAVYLCASNWGGQGNTEAFFGQGTRLTVV.

The chain employs TRBV5-1 and TRBJ2-7, with 7 bases matching TRBD1. Germline values: CDR1 SGHRS, CDR2 YFSETQ. The V and J ends lost 4 bases and 2 bases, in that order; junction bases with no gene match: 3. CDR3 length equals 13 residues. This chain's CDR3 is CASSRDSTYEQYF. As DNA, the CDR3 is TGCGCCAGCAGCCGGGACAGCACCTACGAGCAGTACTTC.